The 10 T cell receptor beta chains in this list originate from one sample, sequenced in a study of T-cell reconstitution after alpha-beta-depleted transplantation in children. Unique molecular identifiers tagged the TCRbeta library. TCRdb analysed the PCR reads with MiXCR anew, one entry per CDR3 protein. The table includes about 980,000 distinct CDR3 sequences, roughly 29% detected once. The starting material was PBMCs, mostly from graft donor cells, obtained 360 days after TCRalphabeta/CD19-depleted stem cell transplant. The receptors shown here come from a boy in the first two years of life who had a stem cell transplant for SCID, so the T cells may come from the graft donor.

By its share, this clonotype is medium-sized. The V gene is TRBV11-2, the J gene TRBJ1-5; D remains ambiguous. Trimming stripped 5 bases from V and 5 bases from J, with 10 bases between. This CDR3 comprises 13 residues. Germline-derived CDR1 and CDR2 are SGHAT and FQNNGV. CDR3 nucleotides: TGTGCCAGCAGCCACGGGTCGGATCAGCCCCAGCATTTT. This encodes CASSHGSDQPQHF.

The CDR3 sequence is CASSPLRETQYF. The CDR3 DNA reads TGCGCCAGCAGTCCACTCCGGGAGACCCAGTACTTC. This chain uses TRBV5-1 with TRBJ2-5; no reliable D call. CDR1 is SGHRS and CDR2 is YFSETQ in the germline V gene. The CDR3 is 12 amino acids. Trimming pared 5 bases from V and 5 bases from J, leaving 10 bases between.

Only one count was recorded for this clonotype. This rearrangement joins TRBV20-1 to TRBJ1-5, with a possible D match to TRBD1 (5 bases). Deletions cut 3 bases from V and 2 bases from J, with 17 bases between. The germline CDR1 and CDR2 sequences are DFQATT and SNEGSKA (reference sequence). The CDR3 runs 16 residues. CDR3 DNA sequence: TGCAGTGCTAGGGCAACTTCTAGGGGAGGCAATCAGCCCCAGCATTTT. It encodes CSARATSRGGNQPQHF.

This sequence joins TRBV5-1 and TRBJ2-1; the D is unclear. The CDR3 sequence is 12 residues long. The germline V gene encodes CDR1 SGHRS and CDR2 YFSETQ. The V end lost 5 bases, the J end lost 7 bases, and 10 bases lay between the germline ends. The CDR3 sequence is CASSGPLNEQFF. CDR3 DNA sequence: TGCGCCAGCAGTGGACCCTTAAATGAGCAGTTCTTC.

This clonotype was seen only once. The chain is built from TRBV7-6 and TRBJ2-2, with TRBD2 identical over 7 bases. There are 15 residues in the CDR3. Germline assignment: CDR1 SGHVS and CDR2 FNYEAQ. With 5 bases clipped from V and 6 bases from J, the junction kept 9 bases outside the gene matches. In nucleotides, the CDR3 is TGTGCCAGCAGCCCTACTACTAGCGCCCCCGGGGAGCTGTTTTTT. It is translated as CASSPTTSAPGELFF.

CDR3 amino acids: CSARRGPDQPQHF. The CDR3 nucleotides are TGCAGTGCCCGCCGAGGGCCAGATCAGCCCCAGCATTTT. The rearrangement links TRBV20-1 to TRBJ1-5; D gene uncertain. Germline CDR1 reads DFQATT; CDR2 reads SNEGSKA (reference sequence). The germline V and J ends were trimmed by 6 bases and 5 bases, with 14 bases remaining between them. The CDR3 length is 13 residues.

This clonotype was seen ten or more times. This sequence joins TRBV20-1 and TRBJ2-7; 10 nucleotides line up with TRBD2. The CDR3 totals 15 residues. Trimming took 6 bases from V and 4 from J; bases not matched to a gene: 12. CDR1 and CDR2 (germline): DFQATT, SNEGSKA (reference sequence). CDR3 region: CSAQILAGARYEQYF. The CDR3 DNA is TGCAGTGCGCAGATCCTAGCGGGGGCCCGTTACGAGCAGTACTTC.

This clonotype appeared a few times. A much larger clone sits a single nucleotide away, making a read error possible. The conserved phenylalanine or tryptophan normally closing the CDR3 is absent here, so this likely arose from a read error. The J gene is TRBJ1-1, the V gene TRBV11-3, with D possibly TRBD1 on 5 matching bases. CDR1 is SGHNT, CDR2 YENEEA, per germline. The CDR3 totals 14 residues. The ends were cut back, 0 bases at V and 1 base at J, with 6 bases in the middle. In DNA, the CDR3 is TGTGCCAGCAGCTTAGAGGGGACGAACACTGAAGCTTTCTAT. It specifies CASSLEGTNTEAFY.

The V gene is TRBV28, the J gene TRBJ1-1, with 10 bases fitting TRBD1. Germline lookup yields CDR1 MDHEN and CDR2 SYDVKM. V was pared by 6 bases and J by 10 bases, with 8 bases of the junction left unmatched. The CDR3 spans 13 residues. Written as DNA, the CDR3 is TGTGCCAGCAGCAACGACAGGGGGCTGGGAGCTTTCTTT. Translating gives CASSNDRGLGAFF.

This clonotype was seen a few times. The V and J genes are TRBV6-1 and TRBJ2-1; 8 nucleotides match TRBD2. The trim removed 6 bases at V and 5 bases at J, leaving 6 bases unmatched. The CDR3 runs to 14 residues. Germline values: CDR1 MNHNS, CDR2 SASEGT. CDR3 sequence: CASRRLASHNEQFF. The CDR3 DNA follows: TGTGCCAGCAGGCGACTAGCGTCCCACAATGAGCAGTTCTTC.